This record concerns one TCR beta chain sequence. The CDR3 has 16 amino acids. The V end was cut by 5 bases, the J end by 7 bases, with 20 bases between. Germline CDR1 is ENHRY and CDR2 is SYGVKD. Starting material of around 460 ng total RNA yielded TCR beta cDNA via a constant-region primer. Sequencing libraries for TCR beta derived from three nested multiplex PCR rounds that used slightly modified ARM-PCR. Use of TRBV1-TRBV30 forward primers with a C-beta reverse primer characterized the first two PCR rounds, which lasted around 10 cycles each. Each CDR3 protein gets one entry after TCRdb re-called the multiplex PCR reads with MiXCR. The sample has under 85,000 distinct CDR3 sequences, around 70% seen once; the top ten hold roughly 19%. Without any cell sorting, about 19-30 mg of bulk tissue yielded co-extracted RNA and DNA. The record originates from a study of tumor-infiltrating lymphocytes in primary liver carcinoma. As for the study in general: Measuring roughly 4 to 11 cm across, the tumors were staged as T1-T3 N0M0.

The origin of this receptor is a man in his forties or fifties with primary liver carcinoma and hepatitis B virus infection. The sample comprised liver tumor tissue from sampling region 1. Subset reported: tumor region T1, superior pole. The chain uses TRBV10-3 and TRBJ2-2; D remains ambiguous. The CDR3 sequence: CAISPSPRVDIGELFF. The CDR3 nucleotides are TGTGCCATCAGTCCCTCGCCCCGGGTAGACATCGGGGAGCTGTTTTTT.